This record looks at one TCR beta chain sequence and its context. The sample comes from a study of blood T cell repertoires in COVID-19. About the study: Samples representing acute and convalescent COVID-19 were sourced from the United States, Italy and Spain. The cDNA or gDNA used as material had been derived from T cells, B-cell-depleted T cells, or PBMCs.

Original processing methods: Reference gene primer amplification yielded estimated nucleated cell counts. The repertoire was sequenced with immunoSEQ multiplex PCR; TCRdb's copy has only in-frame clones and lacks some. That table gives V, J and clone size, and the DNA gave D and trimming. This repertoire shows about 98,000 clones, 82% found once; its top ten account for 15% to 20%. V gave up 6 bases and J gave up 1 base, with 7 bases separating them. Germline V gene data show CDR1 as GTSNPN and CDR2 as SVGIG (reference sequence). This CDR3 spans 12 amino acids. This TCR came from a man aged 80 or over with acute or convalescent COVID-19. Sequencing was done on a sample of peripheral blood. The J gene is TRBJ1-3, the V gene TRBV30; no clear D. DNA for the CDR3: TGTGCCTGCTTAAATTCTGGAAACACCATATATTTT. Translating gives CACLNSGNTIYF. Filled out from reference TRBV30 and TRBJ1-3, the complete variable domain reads SQTIHQWPATLVQPVGSPLSLECTVEGTSNPNLYWYRQAAGRGLQLLFYSVGIGQISSEVPQNLSASRPQDRQFILSSKKLLLSDSGFYLCACLNSGNTIYFGEGSWLTVV.